This T cell receptor beta chain was sequenced for a study of CD8+ T cells in alopecia areata. The treatment denotes: oral pan-JAK inhibitor, 5-10 mg twice daily. This CDR3 has 13 residues. The V gene's germline CDR1 is GTSNPN and CDR2 SVGIG (reference sequence). Trimming took off 3 bases at V and 3 bases at J, with 11 bases between the two ends. cDNA reverse transcribed from extracted RNA served as the sequencing template. Measured with immunoSEQ multiplex PCR; TCRdb has only the in-frame clones, and not every one. The sample has 190,000 or so clones; around 60% are singletons. This rearrangement joins TRBV30 to TRBJ1-1; unclear D gene. This sample comprised CD8+ T cells sorted from blood, obtained at week 24, from a patient treated with tofacitinib. This receptor was identified in a human donor with alopecia areata. CDR3 in amino acids: CAWRKWQDTEAFF. CDR3 nucleotide sequence: TGTGCCTGGAGAAAATGGCAGGACACTGAAGCTTTCTTT.